The clone carrying this TCR beta chain was counted between two and nine times. These data belong to a study of T cells after yellow fever vaccination. A universal primer site and UMIs were added as TCR cDNA was made by 5'RACE template switching. TCRdb reprocessed the 5' RACE reads via MiXCR and lists one record per CDR3 protein. The profile covers 150,000 to 200,000 distinct CDR3 sequences, with 9.5% to 12% appearing a single time and about 38% taken by the ten largest. The germline gives CDR1 MNHEY, CDR2 SVGEGT. This CDR3 contains 16 residues. Trimming took 4 bases from V and 4 from J; bases not matched to a gene: 10.

The chain combines TRBV6-2 or TRBV6-3 with TRBJ2-1; 7 bases align to TRBD2. This receptor was taken from a man aged 18-30 years who received the YFV17D yellow fever vaccine. Sample: CD8+ T cells sorted from PBMCs, taken 15 days after the yellow fever booster vaccination. The CDR3 DNA sequence: TGTGCCAGCAGTTTCCCGTCGGGGGGTGCTTACAATGAGCAGTTCTTC. Its translation: CASSFPSGGAYNEQFF.